Following are 8 T cell receptor beta chains from one sample sequenced in a study of OX40 agonist ivuxolimab in advanced cancers. Assay: immunoSEQ multiplex PCR; the TCRdb copy retains only in-frame clones and omits some. This table holds around 69,000 clones, about 90% found once. The material was CD4+ or CD8+ T cells sorted from blood, obtained in a trial of the OX40 agonist ivuxolimab. The receptors were gathered from an adult with an advanced solid tumor such as melanoma, head and neck, liver or kidney cancer.

This chain joins TRBV28 and TRBJ2-7, with 9 bases aligning to TRBD1. The V segment lost 3 bases and the J segment 1 base; nucleotides outside the gene matches: 4. Per germline, CDR1 MDHEN and CDR2 SYDVKM. The CDR3 runs to 15 residues. The CDR3 DNA reads as TGTGCCAGCAGTTTTTGGGGACAGGGATCCTACGAGCAGTACTTC. Amino acid sequence: CASSFWGQGSYEQYF.

V and J are TRBV14 and TRBJ2-7, with D possibly being TRBD1 (6 bases). This CDR3 has 14 amino acids. The germline CDR1 and CDR2 sequences are SGHDN and FVKESK. V was shortened by 0 bases and J by 7 bases, with 13 bases between the two germline ends. The CDR3: CASSQDPWGLEQYF. CDR3 sequence (DNA): TGTGCCAGCAGCCAAGACCCATGGGGGCTTGAGCAGTACTTC.

V gene TRBV11-2 combines with J gene TRBJ2-2, with D unclear. Trimming cost V 3 bases and J 2 bases, with 7 bases left between them. The CDR3 runs 14 residues. Germline V gene data show CDR1 as SGHAT and CDR2 as FQNNGV. The CDR3 DNA is TGTGCCAGCAGCTTTCGCATTAACACCGGGGAGCTGTTTTTT. Protein product: CASSFRINTGELFF.

This rearrangement joins TRBV15 to TRBJ1-2, with D possibly TRBD1 on 5 matching bases. The CDR3 has 15 residues. Trimming took off 0 bases at V and 2 bases at J, with 10 bases between the two ends. Germline loops: CDR1 LNHNV, CDR2 YYDKDF (reference sequence). The CDR3 DNA reads TGTGCCACCAGCAGAGATGGGGAGGGGAACTATGGCTACACCTTC. This translates into CATSRDGEGNYGYTF.

This chain connects TRBV6-5 to TRBJ1-5; 7 bases are a match to TRBD1. CDR1 and CDR2 (germline): MNHEY, SVGAGI. There are 15 residues in the CDR3. Trimming removed 0 bases from V and 5 bases from J; junction bases left unmatched: 4. CDR3 DNA sequence: TGTGCCAGCAGTTACTCGTGGCAGGGGGATCAGCCCCAGCATTTT. It specifies CASSYSWQGDQPQHF.

The genes are TRBV7-6 and TRBJ2-3, with D perhaps matching TRBD2 (5 bases). The CDR3 sequence is 15 residues long. Per the germline V gene, CDR1 is SGHVS and CDR2 is FNYEAQ. Trimming cost V 2 bases and J 0 bases, with 9 bases left between them. The chain's CDR3 is CASSLYEGSTDTQYF. The CDR3, as DNA: TGTGCCAGCAGCTTATATGAGGGCAGCACAGATACGCAGTATTTT.

The V gene is TRBV5-6, the J gene TRBJ1-1; possibly TRBD1 for D (5 bases). The length of the CDR3 is 14 residues. CDR1 is SGHDT and CDR2 is YYEEEE in the germline V gene. Trimming took 2 bases from V and 0 from J, leaving 8 bases between them. The CDR3 spells CASSFRGLNTEAFF. In DNA, the CDR3 is TGTGCCAGCAGCTTTAGGGGCCTGAACACTGAAGCTTTCTTT.

The chain joins TRBV28 to TRBJ1-1, with D tentatively TRBD1 (5 bases). CDR3 length equals 14 residues. The germline V and J ends were trimmed by 7 bases and 4 bases, with 16 bases remaining between them. Germline V lookup: CDR1 MDHEN, CDR2 SYDVKM. The CDR3 coding sequence is TGTGCCAGCACTCCCAGCCGGGGGAGCACTGAAGCTTTCTTT. Protein product: CASTPSRGSTEAFF.